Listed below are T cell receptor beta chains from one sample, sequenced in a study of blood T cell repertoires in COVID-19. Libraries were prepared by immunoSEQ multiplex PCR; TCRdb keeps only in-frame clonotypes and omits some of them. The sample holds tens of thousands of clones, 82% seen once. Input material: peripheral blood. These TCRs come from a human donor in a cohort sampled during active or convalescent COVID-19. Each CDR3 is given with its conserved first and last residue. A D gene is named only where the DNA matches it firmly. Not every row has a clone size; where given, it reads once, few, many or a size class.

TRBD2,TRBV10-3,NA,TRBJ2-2,TGTGCCACGTCCTCTAGCGGGGTGTACACCGGGGAGCTGTTTTTT,CATSSSGVYTGELFF
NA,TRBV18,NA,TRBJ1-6,TGTGCCAGCCTCTCGACCCGGGATTCACCCCTCCACTTT,CASLSTRDSPLHF
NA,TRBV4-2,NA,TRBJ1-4,TGTGCCAGCAGCCAGAGGACAGTGCCTAATGAAAAACTGTTTTTT,CASSQRTVPNEKLFF
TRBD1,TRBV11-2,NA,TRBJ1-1,TGTGCCAGCAGCACTTTGACAGGGAGCACTGAAGCTTTCTTT,CASSTLTGSTEAFF
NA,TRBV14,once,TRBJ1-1,TGTGCCAGCAGCTTTCAGGGAGGGAACACTGAAGCTTTCTTT,CASSFQGGNTEAFF
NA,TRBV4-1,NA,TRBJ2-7,TGCGCCAGCAGCCCCCTGCGAGGGGCGGGGGAGCAGTACTTC,CASSPLRGAGEQYF
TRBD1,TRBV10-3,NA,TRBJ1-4,TGTGCCTCCCAGGGTTCCCCCGGGACAGGGGGCGGTAATGAAAAACTGTTTTTT,CASQGSPGTGGGNEKLFF
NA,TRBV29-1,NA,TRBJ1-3,TGCAGCGTAGAGGACAGCCTCTTCTCTGGAAACACCATATATTTT,CSVEDSLFSGNTIYF
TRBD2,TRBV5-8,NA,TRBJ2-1,TGTGCCAGCAGCCGGGGCCAGCGGGGGGGAACCTACAATGAGCAGTTCTTC,CASSRGQRGGTYNEQFF
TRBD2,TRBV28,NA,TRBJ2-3,TGTGCCAGCAGTCCAAAGTCGAGCGGGGGGCGAAGAACAGATACGCAGTATTTT,CASSPKSSGGRRTDTQYF
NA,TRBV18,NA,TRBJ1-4,TGTGCCAGCTCACCGCTGGACATAACTGCAACTAATGAAAAACTGTTTTTT,CASSPLDITATNEKLFF
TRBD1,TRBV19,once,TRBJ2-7,TGTGCCAGTAGTATAGCCCCGGGACAGGGGGGAACATACGAGCAGTACTTC,CASSIAPGQGGTYEQYF
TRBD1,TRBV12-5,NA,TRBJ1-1,TGTGCTAGTGCCCCGGACAGGGCCGATGAAGCTTTCTTT,CASAPDRADEAFF
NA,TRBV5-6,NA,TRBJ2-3,TGTGCCAGCAGCATGGACAGGAGGGGAGATACGCAGTATTTT,CASSMDRRGDTQYF
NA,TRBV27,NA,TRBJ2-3,TGTGCCAGCAGTTTATCGTCGGCAGATACGCAGTATTTT,CASSLSSADTQYF
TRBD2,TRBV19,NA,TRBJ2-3,TGTGCCAGCGGAAGGTCGGGGGGATTCACAGATACGCAGTATTTT,CASGRSGGFTDTQYF
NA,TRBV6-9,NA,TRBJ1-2,TGTGCCAGCAGTGCCGGGTCAACTAACTATGGCTACACCTTC,CASSAGSTNYGYTF
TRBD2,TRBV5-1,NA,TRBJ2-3,TGCGCCAGCTTAAGTAGCGGGGGCGGTGATACGCAGTATTTT,CASLSSGGGDTQYF
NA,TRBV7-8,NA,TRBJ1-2,TGTGCCAGCAGCTTAGGGGGCAGTTTTGGTAGAGGCTACACCTTC,CASSLGGSFGRGYTF
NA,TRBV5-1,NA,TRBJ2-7,TGCGCCAGCAGCTTGGGCTGGATGGACAGTAGGTACTTC,CASSLGWMDSRYF
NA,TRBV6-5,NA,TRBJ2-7,TGTGCCACGTGGTTGAGAGACTACGAGCAGTACTTC,CATWLRDYEQYF
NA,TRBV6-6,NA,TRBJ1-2,TGTGCCAGCAGTTACTCCCGGGGAGGGGGCTATGGCTACACCTTC,CASSYSRGGGYGYTF
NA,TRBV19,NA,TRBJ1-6,TGTGCCAGTAGTCAGGGGACGGCAACCTTCTATAATTCACCCCTCCACTTT,CASSQGTATFYNSPLHF